The 25 T cell receptor beta chains below all came from one sample that was sequenced in a study of early T cells in non-severe SARS-CoV-2 infection. Each CDR3 protein gets one entry after TCRdb re-called the 5' RACE reads with MiXCR. The sample shows 70,000 to 95,000 distinct CDR3 sequences, roughly 15% of them seen only once. The sample taken for sequencing was whole blood. Source of these receptors: an adult who was a healthcare worker with PCR-confirmed SARS-CoV-2 infection or an uninfected control (not recorded which).

In this sample, this clonotype turned up many times. This sequence joins TRBV3-1 and TRBJ1-5; D uncertain. V lost 2 bases and J 7 bases, leaving 6 bases between the germline ends. The length of the CDR3 is 12 residues. Germline loops: CDR1 LGHDT, CDR2 YNNKEL (reference sequence). The CDR3 loop reads CASSQIGQPQHF. The CDR3 DNA is TGTGCCAGCAGCCAAATTGGACAGCCCCAGCATTTT. Using reference TRBV3-1 and TRBJ1-5 for the parts outside the CDR3, the full variable domain is DTAVSQTPKYLVTQMGNDKSIKCEQNLGHDTMYWYKQDSKKFLKIMFSYNNKELIINETVPNRFSPKSPDKAHLNLHINSLELGDSAVYFCASSQIGQPQHFGDGTRLSIL.

This clonotype was observed a handful of times. The J gene is TRBJ2-6, the V gene TRBV9; D may match TRBD1 or TRBD2 (6 bases each). From germline, CDR1 is SGDLS and CDR2 YYNGEE. This CDR3 has 16 amino acids. V was trimmed by 0 bases and J by 3 bases, leaving 10 bases between them. The CDR3 DNA reads as TGTGCCAGCAGCGTAGCGGGGGCAGGTGGGGCCAACGTCCTGACTTTC. Its protein product is CASSVAGAGGANVLTF.

This chain connects TRBV7-9 to TRBJ2-1, with D hard to call. This CDR3 has 13 amino acids. Germline loops: CDR1 SEHNR, CDR2 FQNEAQ (reference sequence). Trimming shortened V by 3 bases and J by 2 bases, and 5 bases separated the two germline ends. The chain's CDR3 is CASSFGPYNEQFF. The CDR3 DNA follows: TGTGCCAGCAGCTTCGGGCCCTACAATGAGCAGTTCTTC. Drawing the rest from reference TRBV7-9 and TRBJ2-1, the complete variable domain is DTGVSQNPRHKITKRGQNVTFRCDPISEHNRLYWYRQTLGQGPEFLTYFQNEAQLEKSRLLSDRFSAERPKGSFSTLEIQRTEQGDSAMYLCASSFGPYNEQFFGPGTRLTVL.

The genes are TRBV20-1 and TRBJ2-5; no clear D. CDR1 and CDR2 from the germline V gene are DFQATT and SNEGSKA (reference sequence). V was shortened by 3 bases and J by 2 bases, with 7 bases between the two germline ends. CDR3 length: 12 residues. CDR3 nucleotide sequence: TGCAGTGCTAGGGGCTATCAAGAGACCCAGTACTTC. This translates into CSARGYQETQYF.

DNA for the CDR3: TGTGCCAGCAGTCAGACACTTAACTATGGCTACACCTTC. Translated, it gives CASSQTLNYGYTF. V usage is TRBV3-1 and J usage is TRBJ1-2; no firm D call. Germline loops: CDR1 LGHDT, CDR2 YNNKEL (reference sequence). This CDR3 has 13 amino acids. V gave up 6 bases and J gave up 1 base, with 9 bases separating them. Full variable domain (missing parts from reference TRBV3-1 and TRBJ1-2): DTAVSQTPKYLVTQMGNDKSIKCEQNLGHDTMYWYKQDSKKFLKIMFSYNNKELIINETVPNRFSPKSPDKAHLNLHINSLELGDSAVYFCASSQTLNYGYTFGSGTRLTVV.

The V gene is TRBV5-1, the J gene TRBJ2-4, with unresolved D. This CDR3 contains 13 residues. The ends were cut back, 0 bases at V and 5 bases at J, with 6 bases in the middle. From germline, CDR1 is SGHRS and CDR2 YFSETQ. CDR3 sequence: CASSLDWQNIQYF. The CDR3 nucleotides are TGCGCCAGCAGCTTGGATTGGCAAAACATTCAGTACTTC.

The chain has TRBV11-2 and TRBJ1-2; D gene uncertain. The germline V gene encodes CDR1 SGHAT and CDR2 FQNNGV. The V and J ends lost 1 base and 2 bases respectively, with 11 bases between them. The CDR3 contains 15 residues. The CDR3 reads CASSLGRGENYGYTF. The CDR3 nucleotides are TGTGCCAGCAGCTTAGGACGGGGAGAAAACTATGGCTACACCTTC.

This clonotype was found a few times. The chain is built from TRBV12-3 or TRBV12-4 and TRBJ2-5, with 9 bases identical to TRBD2. The CDR3 runs 13 residues. Trimming removed 5 bases from V and 2 bases from J; junction bases left unmatched: 0. CDR3 sequence reads: CASSTSGQETQYF. The CDR3 nucleotides read TGTGCCAGCAGTACTAGCGGGCAAGAGACCCAGTACTTC.

This clonotype was seen more than once but under ten times. The rearrangement joins TRBV19 to TRBJ2-3; D gene uncertain. Germline V gives CDR1 LNHDA, CDR2 SQIVND (reference sequence). Between the trimmed V and J ends, which lost 3 bases and 5 bases, there was a span of 12 bases. The CDR3 runs 14 residues. For the CDR3, the DNA is TGTGCCAGTAGTATGGGTCCCTCCGGAGATACGCAGTATTTT. This codes for CASSMGPSGDTQYF.

This clonotype has a handful of counts. The chain employs TRBV6-2 or TRBV6-3 and TRBJ1-2; tentative D call: TRBD1 (6 bases). This CDR3 region has 17 residues. V was cut by 0 bases and J by 5 bases, with 19 bases left in between. Germline CDR1 and CDR2: MNHEY and SVGEGT. The CDR3 loop is CASSYSTGAPWLYGYTF. The CDR3 DNA follows: TGTGCCAGCAGTTACTCGACGGGGGCGCCGTGGTTATATGGCTACACCTTC.

This chain links TRBV10-2 with TRBJ2-2, with 9 positions matching TRBD1. The germline V gene has CDR1 WSHSY and CDR2 SAAADI. Trimming removed 3 bases from V and 6 bases from J; junction bases left unmatched: 5. This CDR3 contains 15 residues. CDR3 sequence reads: CASSDTGTGPGELFF. CDR3 in DNA: TGCGCCAGCAGTGACACCGGGACAGGGCCCGGGGAGCTGTTTTTT.

The chain couples TRBV6-1 to TRBJ2-1; D might be TRBD2 (6 bases). Germline V gene lookup returns CDR1 MNHNS and CDR2 SASEGT. CDR3 length: 11 residues. The V gene lost 3 bases and the J gene lost 9 bases, with 6 bases spanning the gap. The DNA for the CDR3 is TGTGCCAGCAGTGAGGGGGGTGAGCAGTTCTTC. It translates to CASSEGGEQFF.

The rearrangement uses TRBV7-2 and TRBJ2-7; no clear D. The CDR3 extends over 13 amino acids. Germline-derived CDR1 and CDR2 are SGHTA and FQGNSA. The CDR3 DNA reads TGTGCCAGCAGCAAGGACCGTGGTGGTGTTTTGGACGTC. It codes for CASSKDRGGVLDV.

This clonotype was recorded many times. The genes are TRBV27 and TRBJ1-5, with D perhaps matching TRBD1 (6 bases). The germline V gene encodes CDR1 MNHEY and CDR2 SMNVEV (reference sequence). Deletions cut 6 bases from V and 7 bases from J, with 16 bases between. The CDR3 is 14 amino acids. The CDR3 loop is CASRISGVGQPQHF. The CDR3 coding sequence is TGTGCCAGCAGGATATCAGGGGTTGGGCAGCCCCAGCATTTT.

The V call is TRBV18, the J call TRBJ2-2; TRBD2 matches at 7 bases. The CDR3 runs 18 residues. V shed 3 bases and J 1 base; nucleotides not matched to a gene: 11. The germline V gene has CDR1 KGHSH and CDR2 LQKENI. This CDR3 reads CASSPPPPRGVNTGELFF. CDR3 DNA sequence: TGTGCCAGCTCACCCCCCCCGCCCCGGGGGGTGAACACCGGGGAGCTGTTTTTT.

This clonotype was seen at least ten times. CDR3 in amino acids: CASSQAQGATDTQYF. CDR3 sequence (DNA): TGTGCCAGCAGCCAAGCACAGGGGGCCACAGATACGCAGTATTTT. The chain combines TRBV3-1 with TRBJ2-3; 9 bases line up with TRBD1. V lost 1 base and J lost 2; bases outside the gene matches: 1. The CDR3 is 15 amino acids. Germline V CDR1 and CDR2: LGHDT, YNNKEL (reference sequence).

This clonotype was recorded many times. V gene TRBV9 combines with J gene TRBJ1-2; the D gene is possibly TRBD1 (5 bases). The CDR3 extends over 13 amino acids. The V and J ends lost 10 bases and 6 bases respectively, with 19 bases between them. CDR1 and CDR2 (germline): SGDLS, YYNGEE. The CDR3 region is CAGSGVWENGYTF. CDR3 in DNA: TGTGCCGGATCGGGGGTCTGGGAGAATGGCTACACCTTC.

This clonotype was seen many times. J is TRBJ1-2 and V is TRBV29-1; weak D call: TRBD1 (5 bases). The germline V gene encodes CDR1 SQVTM and CDR2 ANQGSEA. Trimming took off 1 base at V and 3 bases at J, with 9 bases between the two ends. This CDR3 contains 13 residues. CDR3 coding DNA: TGCAGCGTTGAAGGTGGGGGACACTATGGCTACACCTTC. This sequence encodes CSVEGGGHYGYTF. The entire variable domain, with the rest obtained from reference TRBV29-1 and TRBJ1-2, is as follows: SAVISQKPSRDICQRGTSLTIQCQVDSQVTMMFWYRQQPGQSLTLIATANQGSEATYESGFVIDKFPISRPNLTFSTLTVSNMSPEDSSIYLCSVEGGGHYGYTFGSGTRLTVV.

This clonotype was counted only a few times. V gene TRBV10-3 combines with J gene TRBJ2-4; 7 nucleotides line up with TRBD2. Germline V lookup: CDR1 ENHRY, CDR2 SYGVKD. CDR3 length: 13 amino acids. V dropped 8 bases and J dropped 0; count of bases not matched to a gene: 1. The CDR3 protein is CAIGGGAKNIQYF. The CDR3 DNA reads as TGTGCCATCGGCGGGGGAGCCAAAAACATTCAGTACTTC.

The sample holds a few counts of this clonotype. The chain joins TRBV9 to TRBJ2-2; 7 positions agree with TRBD1. This CDR3 region has 15 residues. The germline gives CDR1 SGDLS, CDR2 YYNGEE. The V gene end was trimmed by 5 bases and the J gene end by 1 base; junction bases not matched to a gene: 5. Here the CDR3 DNA reads TGTGCCAGCAGGGGACGGACAGGGAACACCGGGGAGCTGTTTTTT. The encoded protein is CASRGRTGNTGELFF.

This clonotype was seen many times. J is TRBJ2-3 and V is TRBV9; TRBD2 matches at 10 bases. CDR3 length: 16 amino acids. From germline, CDR1 is SGDLS and CDR2 YYNGEE. Losses at the gene ends were 4 bases for V and 5 bases for J; bases not matched to a gene: 10. CDR3 loop: CASSIQAGGPGDTQYF. The CDR3 DNA follows: TGTGCCAGCAGCATACAAGCGGGGGGGCCTGGAGATACGCAGTATTTT.

This clonotype showed up just a few times. This rearrangement joins TRBV11-2 to TRBJ2-5; D not certain. Looked up from germline, CDR1 is SGHAT and CDR2 is FQNNGV. V lost 3 bases, J lost 5 bases, and 10 bases lay in between. The CDR3 is made up of 13 amino acids. In DNA form, the CDR3 reads TGTGCCAGCAGCTTGGCACTCCGGGAGACCCAGTACTTC. It yields the protein CASSLALRETQYF.

The chain couples TRBV29-1 to TRBJ2-3; TRBD2 might be the D (7 bases). The V end was cut by 3 bases, the J end by 4 bases, with 14 bases between. CDR3 size: 14 residues. CDR1 is SQVTM, CDR2 ANQGSEA, per germline. The chain's CDR3 is CSVDLGGRADTQYF. The CDR3 region has the DNA TGCAGCGTTGACCTGGGGGGGCGGGCAGATACGCAGTATTTT.

This clonotype was observed a handful of times. This chain joins TRBV29-1 and TRBJ2-7, with D unclear. The CDR3 is 16 residues long. V gave up 2 bases and J gave up 3 bases, with 20 bases separating them. CDR1 is SQVTM, CDR2 ANQGSEA, per germline. CDR3: CSVEKVRPGSNYEQYV. The CDR3 DNA follows: TGCAGCGTTGAAAAGGTACGGCCAGGTTCAAACTACGAGCAGTACGTC.

Many counts were recorded for this clonotype. This chain connects TRBV6-2 or TRBV6-3 to TRBJ1-1, with D possibly TRBD1 on 6 matching bases. The length of the CDR3 is 14 residues. Trimming removed 6 bases from V and 1 base from J, with 12 bases in between. Germline V gives CDR1 MNHEY, CDR2 SVGEGT. For the CDR3, the DNA is TGTGCCAGCAGCCAAGACAGGCCGAACACTGAAGCTTTCTTT. Its translation is CASSQDRPNTEAFF.